These 3 T cell receptor beta chains came from one sample sequenced in a study of T-cell reconstitution after alpha-beta-depleted transplantation in children. The TCRbeta library was prepared with unique molecular identifiers. MiXCR, run by TCRdb on the PCR reads, gives a single entry per CDR3 protein. The sample consists of 250,000 to 350,000 distinct CDR3 sequences, 9.5% to 10% of them appearing once. This sample comprised PBMCs from the stem cell graft donor, obtained from the stem cell graft. These receptors originate from a human donor who donated a stem cell graft to a child with SCID.

The gene calls are TRBV5-6 and TRBJ2-3; the D call may be TRBD1 or TRBD2 (5 bases each). The CDR3 consists of 13 residues. The V end was cut by 1 base, the J end by 6 bases, with 9 bases between. Germline CDR1 and CDR2: SGHDT and YYEEEE. CDR3 amino acids: CASSLLGVDTQYF. The CDR3 DNA reads as TGTGCCAGCAGCTTGCTGGGGGTGGATACGCAGTATTTT.

This chain joins TRBV11-2 and TRBJ2-3, with D possibly called TRBD1 or TRBD2 (5 bases each). Germline V gene data show CDR1 as SGHAT and CDR2 as FQNNGV. V was clipped by 5 bases and J by 5 bases, with 14 bases between them. The CDR3 extends over 14 amino acids. The CDR3 DNA is TGTGCCAGCAGCAAACGGGACGGAGGAGATACGCAGTATTTT. It codes for CASSKRDGGDTQYF. The variable domain in full, completed from reference TRBV11-2 and TRBJ2-3, reads EAGVAQSPRYKIIEKRQSVAFWCNPISGHATLYWYQQILGQGPKLLIQFQNNGVVDDSQLPKDRFSAERLKGVDSTLKIQPAKLEDSAVYLCASSKRDGGDTQYFGPGTRLTVL.

This clonotype was detected only a few times. The rearrangement uses TRBV12-3 or TRBV12-4 and TRBJ2-3, with 8 bases lining up with TRBD1. This CDR3 region has 15 residues. V was clipped by 5 bases and J by 4 bases; unmatched bases: 8. This chain's CDR3 is CASSPGQGGPDTQYF. CDR3 bases: TGTGCCAGCAGTCCCGGACAGGGTGGGCCAGATACGCAGTATTTT.